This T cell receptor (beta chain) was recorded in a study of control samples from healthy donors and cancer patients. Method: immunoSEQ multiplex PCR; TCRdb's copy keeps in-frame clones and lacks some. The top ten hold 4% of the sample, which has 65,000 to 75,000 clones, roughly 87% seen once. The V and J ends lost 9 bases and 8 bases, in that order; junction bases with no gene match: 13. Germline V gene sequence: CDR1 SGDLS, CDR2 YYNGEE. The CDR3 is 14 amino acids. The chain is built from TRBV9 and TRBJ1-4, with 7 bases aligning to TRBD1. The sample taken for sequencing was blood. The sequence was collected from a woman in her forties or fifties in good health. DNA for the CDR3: TGTGCCACTACAAAGGGGGCCCTCGGGGAAAAACTGTTTTTT. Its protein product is CATTKGALGEKLFF.